This T cell receptor (beta chain) derives from a study of beta chain features in type 1 diabetes. The study reverse transcribed the entire isolated RNA, so it sequenced expressed TCRB transcripts. Measured with immunoSEQ multiplex PCR; TCRdb has only the in-frame clones, and not every one. The sample lists 500,000 to 850,000 clones, more than 12% occurring once. Study conclusions and caveats: Patients with Type 1 diabetes showed moderately but significantly shorter TCRB CDR3s in all four CD4+ subsets.

The germline V gene has CDR1 MDHEN and CDR2 SYDVKM. The CDR3 is 14 amino acids. Trimming pared 6 bases from V and 7 bases from J, leaving 18 bases between. This clone was seen a few times. Its specificity is unknown. The sample consisted of naive CD4+ T cells from blood. The genes are TRBV28 and TRBJ1-1; D possibly corresponds to TRBD1 (6 bases). This receptor was identified in a man aged 18 to 30 with type 1 diabetes. CDR3 DNA: TGTGCCAGCAGGGATAGGACAGTTACTCTTGAAGCTTTCTTT. Protein: CASRDRTVTLEAFF.